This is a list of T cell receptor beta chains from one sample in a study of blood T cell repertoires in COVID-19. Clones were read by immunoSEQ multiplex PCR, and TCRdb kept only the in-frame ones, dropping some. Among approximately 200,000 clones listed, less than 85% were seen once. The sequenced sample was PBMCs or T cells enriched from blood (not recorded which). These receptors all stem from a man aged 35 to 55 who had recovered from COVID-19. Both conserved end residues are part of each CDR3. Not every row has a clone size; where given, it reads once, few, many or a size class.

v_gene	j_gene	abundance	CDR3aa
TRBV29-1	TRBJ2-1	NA	CSVGGGDPGLAGRSSYNEQFF
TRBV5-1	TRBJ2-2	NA	CASSRKAETINTGELFF
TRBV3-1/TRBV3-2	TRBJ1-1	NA	CASSRMTVGTEAFF
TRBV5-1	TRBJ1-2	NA	CASSLTGHGYTF
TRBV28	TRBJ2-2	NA	CASSATGGLLFF
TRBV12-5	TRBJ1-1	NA	CASGLPNTGGTEAFF
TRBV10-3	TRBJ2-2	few	CATKGTDQPGELFF
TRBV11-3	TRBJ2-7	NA	CASSLDHGDYEQYF
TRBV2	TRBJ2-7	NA	CASEFGTGSYEQYF
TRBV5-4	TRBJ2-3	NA	CASSTSQGADTQYF
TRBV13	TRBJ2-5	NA	CASSPRDNKGGETQYF
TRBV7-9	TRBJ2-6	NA	CASSSGLAVTSGANVLTF
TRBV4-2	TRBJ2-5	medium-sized	CASSQERTGGAGETQYF
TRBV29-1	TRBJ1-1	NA	CSVKTTGGDTEAFF
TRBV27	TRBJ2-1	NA	CASSPRTSGRANEQFF
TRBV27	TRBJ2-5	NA	CASSPSSQGVLETQYF
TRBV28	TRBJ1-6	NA	CASSFETAGRYNSPLHF
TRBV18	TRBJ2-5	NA	CASSPLIKSGSKETQYF
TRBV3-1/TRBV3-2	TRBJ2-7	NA	CASSLGTGGGYEQYF
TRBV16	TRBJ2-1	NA	CASSQWAGDSPYNEQFF
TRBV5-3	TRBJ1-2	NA	CARSLGREENYGYTF
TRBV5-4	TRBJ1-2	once	CASSLFSGRRDYGYTF
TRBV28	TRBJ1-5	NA	CASRGLHSNQPQHF
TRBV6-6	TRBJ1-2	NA	CASSYSGGSQGYTF
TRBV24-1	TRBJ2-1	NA	CATSDNDFRERNNEQFF
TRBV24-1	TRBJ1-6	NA	CATSDLKGKDSPLHF
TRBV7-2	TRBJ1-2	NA	CASRPPGQGNYGYTF
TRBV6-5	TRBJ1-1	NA	CASTEDGNAEAFF
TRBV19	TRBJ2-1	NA	CASSIVGTSELGKNEQFF
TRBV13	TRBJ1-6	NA	CASRSRDRANSPLHF
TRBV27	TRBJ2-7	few	CASGPSSGQYF
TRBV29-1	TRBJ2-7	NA	CSVEDRQGIGYEQYF
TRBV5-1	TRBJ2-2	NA	CASSLHNRDTGELFF
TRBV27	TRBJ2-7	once	CASSHGGPSREQYF
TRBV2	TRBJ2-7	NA	CAGQDGLGYEQYF
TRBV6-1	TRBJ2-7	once	CASSESELVRSNEQYF
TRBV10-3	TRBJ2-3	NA	CAISGQDRGPIGTDTQYF
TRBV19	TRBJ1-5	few	CASRPLTTGDNQPQHF
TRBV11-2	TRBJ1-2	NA	CASSLDRNANYGYTF
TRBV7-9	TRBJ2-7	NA	CASSYISYEQYF
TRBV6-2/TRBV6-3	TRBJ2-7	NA	CASSYAVARGSYEQYF
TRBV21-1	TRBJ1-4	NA	CASSKTKSDNEKLFF
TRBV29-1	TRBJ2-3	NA	CSAPGTIPRTDTQYF
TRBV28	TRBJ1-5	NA	CASSTRTGDSYSNQPQHF
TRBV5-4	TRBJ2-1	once	CASSGSAISYNEQFF